These 22 T cell receptor beta chains originate from one sample sequenced in a study of T cells after yellow fever vaccination. TCRdb re-called the 5' RACE reads with MiXCR, one entry per CDR3 protein. The sample lists 120,000 or so distinct CDR3 sequences; approximately 14% were seen once. The sequenced sample was CD8+ T cells sorted from PBMCs, obtained 5 days after the yellow fever booster vaccination. Source of these receptors: a young man who received the YFV17D yellow fever vaccine.

This clonotype turned up a few times. CDR3: CASSYSAGGLGANVLTF. For the CDR3, the DNA is TGTGCCAGCAGTTACTCGGCAGGGGGCCTTGGGGCCAACGTCCTGACTTTC. V is TRBV6-5 and J is TRBJ2-6, with TRBD1 identical over 8 bases. The germline V gene has CDR1 MNHEY and CDR2 SVGAGI. The CDR3 spans 17 residues. V gave up 0 bases and J gave up 3 bases; unmatched junction bases: 4.

This chain joins TRBV3-1 and TRBJ2-1, with D perhaps being TRBD1 or TRBD2 (5 bases each). This CDR3 has 16 residues. The germline V gene has CDR1 LGHDT and CDR2 YNNKEL (reference sequence). The V and J ends lost 0 bases and 3 bases respectively, with 12 bases between them. The CDR3 reads CASSQDGTSSYNEQFF. DNA of the CDR3: TGTGCCAGCAGCCAAGACGGGACCTCGAGCTACAATGAGCAGTTCTTC.

The CDR3 loop is CASSQGKGTLSEGYTF. The CDR3 DNA is TGCGCCAGCAGCCAAGGAAAGGGCACGCTGAGTGAAGGCTACACCTTC. The chain uses TRBV4-3 and TRBJ1-2; D gene unclear. From germline, CDR1 is LGHNA and CDR2 YSLEER. V lost 1 base to trimming and J lost 8 bases, with 20 bases between them. CDR3 length: 16 residues.

This clonotype was seen repeatedly, ten times or more. This chain connects TRBV4-3 to TRBJ2-7; D is unresolved. Trimming shortened V by 4 bases and J by 0 bases, and 19 bases separated the two germline ends. This CDR3 is built from 17 residues. Germline V lookup: CDR1 LGHNA, CDR2 YSLEER. The DNA of the CDR3 is TGCGCCAGCAGCCTACGCCAGACAACCCTGGGCTCCTACGAGCAGTACTTC. Translation gives CASSLRQTTLGSYEQYF.

The chain links TRBV6-1 to TRBJ2-7; TRBD1 aligns across 7 bases. With 2 bases clipped from V and 3 bases from J, the junction kept 7 bases outside the gene matches. This CDR3 has 15 residues. CDR1 MNHNS and CDR2 SASEGT come from the germline V gene. The CDR3 DNA reads as TGTGCCAGCAGTGAACTAAGGGACAGAGTCTACGAGCAGTACTTC. It translates to CASSELRDRVYEQYF.

This clonotype was observed a handful of times. The CDR3 is CSVEVRGEQYF. The CDR3, as DNA: TGCAGCGTTGAGGTCAGGGGTGAGCAGTACTTC. This chain joins TRBV29-1 and TRBJ2-7; perhaps TRBD1 as D (6 bases). CDR3 length: 11 residues. CDR1 is SQVTM and CDR2 is ANQGSEA in the germline V gene. Trimming pared 3 bases from V and 7 bases from J, leaving 10 bases between.

This clonotype was seen a few times. The rearrangement uses TRBV7-9 and TRBJ2-5; 9 nucleotides agree with TRBD2. The germline CDR1 and CDR2 sequences are SEHNR and FQNEAQ (reference sequence). The CDR3 covers 17 residues. V lost 1 base to trimming and J lost 5 bases; unmatched junction nucleotides: 11. The CDR3 DNA is TGTGCCAGCAGCTTAGTTAGCGGGGGCGCTTACGGGGAGACCCAGTACTTC. Protein product: CASSLVSGGAYGETQYF.

V gene TRBV5-1 combines with J gene TRBJ1-1; TRBD1 matches at 7 bases. The CDR3 extends over 14 amino acids. CDR1 and CDR2 from the germline V gene are SGHRS and YFSETQ. After removal of 2 bases from V and 4 bases from J, the junction contained 5 bases not matched to a gene. CDR3 nucleotides: TGCGCCAGCAGCTTCAGGACAGGAGGCACTGAAGCTTTCTTT. Protein product: CASSFRTGGTEAFF.

The rearrangement links TRBV7-2 to TRBJ2-5; D is perhaps TRBD2 (6 bases). V lost 0 bases to trimming and J lost 5 bases, with 13 bases between them. Germline V lookup: CDR1 SGHTA, CDR2 FQGNSA. The CDR3 runs 15 residues. CDR3 sequence reads: CASSLAARLAETQYF. CDR3 coding DNA: TGTGCCAGCAGCTTAGCAGCCCGGCTAGCGGAGACCCAGTACTTC.

The chain joins TRBV11-2 to TRBJ1-5; D is ambiguous. Germline V gene data show CDR1 as SGHAT and CDR2 as FQNNGV. The CDR3 contains 12 residues. V was trimmed by 1 base and J by 6 bases, leaving 4 bases between them. The CDR3 loop is CASSLGSQPQHF. In DNA, the CDR3 is TGTGCCAGCAGCTTAGGATCTCAGCCCCAGCATTTT. The whole variable domain, filled in from reference TRBV11-2 and TRBJ1-5, reads EAGVAQSPRYKIIEKRQSVAFWCNPISGHATLYWYQQILGQGPKLLIQFQNNGVVDDSQLPKDRFSAERLKGVDSTLKIQPAKLEDSAVYLCASSLGSQPQHFGDGTRLSIL.

The table lists this clonotype with a few counts. The chain links TRBV6-5 to TRBJ2-2, with no clear D. There are 16 residues in the CDR3. Germline V lookup: CDR1 MNHEY, CDR2 SVGAGI. V lost 0 bases to trimming and J lost 5 bases, with 13 bases between them. The CDR3 DNA reads TGTGCCAGCAGTTACTCGATCCCCTCGCCTACCGGGGAGCTGTTTTTT. This encodes CASSYSIPSPTGELFF.

The sample holds one count of this clonotype. The chain employs TRBV12-3 or TRBV12-4 and TRBJ2-2; D is ambiguous. V lost 3 bases, J lost 7 bases, and 9 bases lay in between. The CDR3 runs to 13 residues. CDR3 in DNA: TGTGCCAGCAGTTTCGAGGTGGGCGGGGAGCTGTTTTTT. Its protein product is CASSFEVGGELFF.

This clonotype was picked up a small number of times. The chain uses TRBV11-2 and TRBJ2-5; D may be TRBD2 (5 bases). Trimming cost V 5 bases and J 7 bases, with 20 bases left between them. Germline CDR1 and CDR2: SGHAT and FQNNGV. There are 15 residues in the CDR3. This chain's CDR3 is CASSPPGVGLRTQYF. CDR3 nucleotides: TGTGCCAGCAGCCCCCCGGGTGTAGGACTTAGGACCCAGTACTTC.

The chain employs TRBV7-8 and TRBJ1-5; D gene unclear. The CDR3 has 15 residues. CDR1 is SGHVS, CDR2 FQNEAQ, per germline. Trimming removed 5 bases at V and 2 bases at J, with 13 bases between. CDR3: CASSALVLGNQPQHF. The CDR3 region has the DNA TGTGCCAGCAGCGCCCTGGTGTTGGGCAATCAGCCCCAGCATTTT. The variable domain in full, with the rest retrieved from reference TRBV7-8 and TRBJ1-5, is GAGVSQSPRYKVAKRGQDVALRCDPISGHVSLFWYQQALGQGPEFLTYFQNEAQLDKSGLPSDRFFAERPEGSVSTLKIQRTQQEDSAVYLCASSALVLGNQPQHFGDGTRLSIL.

A few counts support this clonotype. This chain connects TRBV6-2 or TRBV6-3 to TRBJ2-1; D unclear. Trimming pared 2 bases from V and 5 bases from J, leaving 4 bases between. Per germline, CDR1 MNHEY and CDR2 SVGEGT. This CDR3 spans 12 amino acids. CDR3 loop: CASSYAHNEQFF. CDR3 sequence (DNA): TGTGCCAGCAGTTACGCCCACAATGAGCAGTTCTTC.

The genes are TRBV4-3 and TRBJ1-6; D unclear. This CDR3 region has 17 residues. The germline V gene has CDR1 LGHNA and CDR2 YSLEER. V shed 1 base and J shed 4 bases, with 14 bases lying between them. CDR3 in DNA: TGCGCCAGCAGCCAAGCCTCGTCTAGCGGGTATAATTCACCCCTCCACTTT. It codes for CASSQASSSGYNSPLHF.

In this sample, this clonotype turned up many times. This sequence joins TRBV7-6 and TRBJ2-1; TRBD2 agrees at 11 bases. V was pared by 5 bases and J by 8 bases, with 5 bases of the junction left unmatched. CDR3 length: 14 residues. CDR1 and CDR2 (germline): SGHVS, FNYEAQ. CDR3 nucleotides: TGTGCCAGCAGCCTCACGGGACTAGCGGATGAGCAGTTCTTC. It codes for CASSLTGLADEQFF.

The chain employs TRBV7-9 and TRBJ2-3, with TRBD2 as a possible D gene (6 bases). The germline V and J ends were trimmed by 4 bases and 5 bases, with 19 bases remaining between them. The CDR3 consists of 16 residues. Germline loops: CDR1 SEHNR, CDR2 FQNEAQ (reference sequence). The CDR3, as DNA: TGTGCCAGCAGCTCCCGGGACTCACCTCCTGGAGATACGCAGTATTTT. It is translated as CASSSRDSPPGDTQYF. The complete variable domain, with remaining parts taken from reference TRBV7-9 and TRBJ2-3, reads DTGVSQNPRHKITKRGQNVTFRCDPISEHNRLYWYRQTLGQGPEFLTYFQNEAQLEKSRLLSDRFSAERPKGSFSTLEIQRTEQGDSAMYLCASSSRDSPPGDTQYFGPGTRLTVL.

The chain has TRBV5-1 and TRBJ1-1; D gene unclear. Trimming cost V 3 bases and J 5 bases, with 11 bases left between them. Germline CDR1 is SGHRS and CDR2 is YFSETQ. The CDR3 loop spans 13 amino acids. The CDR3 sequence: CASSSNTGTEAFF. In nucleotides, the CDR3 is TGCGCCAGCAGCTCGAACACGGGAACTGAAGCTTTCTTT.

The chain recombines TRBV7-9 with TRBJ2-3; the D gene is possibly TRBD2 (6 bases). Per the germline V gene, CDR1 is SEHNR and CDR2 is FQNEAQ (reference sequence). The CDR3 is 15 amino acids. V lost 7 bases, J lost 8 bases, and 22 bases lay in between. CDR3 coding DNA: TGTGCCAGCACCCGGCAGGGAGGTGTCACTGGTACGCAGTATTTT. Translating gives CASTRQGGVTGTQYF.

The genes are TRBV7-9 and TRBJ2-7, with D unclear. The CDR3 consists of 12 residues. Germline V gene lookup returns CDR1 SEHNR and CDR2 FQNEAQ (reference sequence). Trimming removed 2 bases at V and 12 bases at J, with 14 bases between. Here the CDR3 reads CASSLFEAGVYF. CDR3 DNA sequence: TGTGCCAGCAGCTTATTTGAGGCAGGCGTGTACTTC.

This clonotype was recorded many times. The CDR3: CASSPGANYGYTF. The CDR3 bases are TGTGCCAGCAGTCCGGGGGCTAACTATGGCTACACCTTC. The V gene is TRBV28, the J gene TRBJ1-2; D is perhaps TRBD1 (5 bases). Trimming cost V 5 bases and J 0 bases, with 7 bases left between them. The CDR3 runs to 13 residues. Germline CDR1 is MDHEN and CDR2 is SYDVKM.